This entry lists 15 T cell receptor beta chains sequenced from one sample in a study of cytomegalovirus exposure and HLA in healthy donors. PCR amplification relied on 60 Vbeta primers (plus 13 Jbeta primers). This table comes from immunoSEQ multiplex PCR, and its TCRdb copy is limited to in-frame clones, with some not included. The sample has some 130,000 clones; 79% are singletons. The sample comprised PBMCs. The receptors were sampled from a young man in good health and CMV-seronegative.

The CDR3 here is CASSATGSTDTQYF. For the CDR3, the DNA is TGTGCCAGCAGCGCGACAGGGAGCACAGATACGCAGTATTTT. The chain uses TRBV7-2 and TRBJ2-3, with TRBD1 matching over 7 bases. The germline V gene encodes CDR1 SGHTA and CDR2 FQGNSA. This CDR3 is built from 14 residues. V shed 5 bases, J shed 0 bases, and the junction held 2 bases outside the gene matches.

About this clone itself: Other DNA sequences in this specimen translate into the identical CDR3. This sequence joins TRBV2 and TRBJ2-7; unclear D gene. From germline, CDR1 is SNHLY and CDR2 FYNNEI. CDR3 length equals 12 residues. V was shortened by 2 bases and J by 4 bases, with 6 bases between the two germline ends. The DNA of the CDR3 is TGTGCCAGCAGTGAAATTTATTACGAGCAGTACTTC. Translated: CASSEIYYEQYF.

The V call is TRBV29-1, the J call TRBJ2-5; 7 bases map to TRBD2. Per the germline V gene, CDR1 is SQVTM and CDR2 is ANQGSEA. The CDR3 spans 12 residues. The ends lost 3 bases at V and 5 bases at J; junction bases unmatched: 3. The CDR3 reads CSVDAGRETQYF. In DNA form, the CDR3 reads TGCAGCGTTGATGCCGGGAGGGAGACCCAGTACTTC.

CDR3 protein: CASSFTHQTEAFF. The CDR3 DNA is TGTGCCAGCAGCTTCACCCACCAGACTGAAGCTTTCTTT. The chain carries TRBV7-2 and TRBJ1-1; no reliable D call. Trimming took 3 bases from V and 5 from J, leaving 10 bases between them. The CDR3 has 13 amino acids. Germline CDR1 reads SGHTA; CDR2 reads FQGNSA.

CDR3 amino acids: CASHREITGELFF. In DNA form, the CDR3 reads TGCGCCAGCCATCGGGAGATTACCGGGGAGCTGTTTTTT. V usage is TRBV5-1 and J usage is TRBJ2-2, with D tentatively TRBD2 (6 bases). Germline CDR1 is SGHRS and CDR2 is YFSETQ. This CDR3 is built from 13 residues. V was trimmed by 7 bases and J by 5 bases, leaving 12 bases between them.

CDR3: CASSLQSTDTQYF. Written as DNA, the CDR3 is TGTGCCAGCAGTTTACAGAGCACAGATACGCAGTATTTT. The genes are TRBV5-5 and TRBJ2-3; D unclear. The CDR3 runs to 13 residues. With 5 bases removed from V and 0 bases from J, the gap between germline ends came to 7 bases. Germline V gene sequence: CDR1 SGHKS, CDR2 YYEKEE (reference sequence).

The chain links TRBV19 to TRBJ2-5, with 7 bases aligning to TRBD2. V gave up 4 bases and J gave up 2 bases; unmatched junction bases: 13. This CDR3 comprises 17 residues. CDR1 LNHDA and CDR2 SQIVND come from the germline V gene (reference sequence). The CDR3 region is CASSRYLAATGQETQYF. The DNA for the CDR3 is TGTGCCAGTAGTAGATACCTAGCGGCCACGGGGCAAGAGACCCAGTACTTC. The full variable domain, with the rest looked up from reference TRBV19 and TRBJ2-5, is DGGITQSPKYLFRKEGQNVTLSCEQNLNHDAMYWYRQDPGQGLRLIYYSQIVNDFQKGDIAEGYSVSREKKESFPLTVTSAQKNPTAFYLCASSRYLAATGQETQYFGPGTRLLVL.

This clone was counted a few times. The chain links TRBV6-1 to TRBJ2-1; a weak D match, TRBD2 (6 bases). The length of the CDR3 is 12 residues. The V and J ends lost 1 base and 10 bases respectively, with 8 bases between them. The germline gives CDR1 MNHNS, CDR2 SASEGT. The CDR3 nucleotides read TGTGCCAGCAGTGAAGGAGGGAGGGAGCAGTTCTTC. Translation: CASSEGGREQFF.

This clone was seen just once. The chain carries TRBV5-6 and TRBJ2-3, with D possibly TRBD2 on 6 matching bases. V was clipped by 4 bases and J by 2 bases, with 11 bases between them. From germline, CDR1 is SGHDT and CDR2 YYEEEE. The length of the CDR3 is 14 residues. The CDR3 is CASSTLATTDTQYF. Written as DNA, the CDR3 is TGTGCCAGCAGCACCCTAGCGACCACAGATACGCAGTATTTT. The whole variable domain, remainder taken from reference TRBV5-6 and TRBJ2-3, is DAGVTQSPTHLIKTRGQQVTLRCSPKSGHDTVSWYQQALGQGPQFIFQYYEEEERQRGNFPDRFSGHQFPNYSSELNVNALLLGDSALYLCASSTLATTDTQYFGPGTRLTVL.

V is TRBV27 and J is TRBJ2-7; TRBD2 might be the D (6 bases). V gave up 3 bases and J gave up 0 bases, with 18 bases separating them. This CDR3 is built from 17 residues. The germline CDR1 and CDR2 sequences are MNHEY and SMNVEV (reference sequence). CDR3 DNA sequence: TGTGCCAGCAGTTTCCTTAGGAATCGGGAGATCTCCTACGAGCAGTACTTC. Its translation is CASSFLRNREISYEQYF.

V usage is TRBV28 and J usage is TRBJ1-3; D unclear. V lost 6 bases, J lost 1 base, and 10 bases lay in between. Looked up from germline, CDR1 is MDHEN and CDR2 is SYDVKM. The CDR3 spans 14 residues. DNA for the CDR3: TGTGCCAGCAGCAGTTCCCGATCTGGAAACACCATATATTTT. It encodes CASSSSRSGNTIYF.

The CDR3 spells CASSPGQGPSYEQYF. The CDR3 DNA reads TGTGCCAGCAGCCCGGGACAGGGTCCCTCCTACGAGCAGTACTTC. V gene TRBV27 combines with J gene TRBJ2-7, with 9 nucleotides matching TRBD1. V shed 6 bases, J shed 0 bases, and the junction held 6 bases outside the gene matches. Germline CDR1 reads MNHEY; CDR2 reads SMNVEV (reference sequence). The CDR3 has 15 amino acids.

The chain carries TRBV6-6 and TRBJ1-3; perhaps TRBD1 as D (5 bases). Germline assignment: CDR1 MNHNY and CDR2 SVGAGI (reference sequence). The CDR3 totals 15 residues. V lost 4 bases to trimming and J lost 0 bases, with 10 bases between them. The CDR3 bases are TGTGCCAGCAGTTTATCAGGGCGCTCTGGAAACACCATATATTTT. Its translation is CASSLSGRSGNTIYF.

The J gene is TRBJ2-5, the V gene TRBV19, with 14 nucleotides matching TRBD2. V shed 2 bases and J 4 bases; nucleotides not matched to a gene: 9. This CDR3 is 18 amino acids long. Germline lookup yields CDR1 LNHDA and CDR2 SQIVND (reference sequence). CDR3 DNA: TGTGCCAGTAGTATACCGGGACTAGCGGGAGCTAATGGAGAGACCCAGTACTTC. This translates into CASSIPGLAGANGETQYF.

The V and J genes are TRBV6-4 and TRBJ2-2; 11 positions agree with TRBD2. The ends lost 6 bases at V and 3 bases at J; junction bases unmatched: 3. Germline CDR1 MRHNA, CDR2 SNTAGT. The CDR3 is 15 amino acids. CDR3 sequence: CASSGLAGHTGELFF. The CDR3 DNA sequence: TGTGCCAGCAGCGGACTAGCGGGCCACACCGGGGAGCTGTTTTTT.